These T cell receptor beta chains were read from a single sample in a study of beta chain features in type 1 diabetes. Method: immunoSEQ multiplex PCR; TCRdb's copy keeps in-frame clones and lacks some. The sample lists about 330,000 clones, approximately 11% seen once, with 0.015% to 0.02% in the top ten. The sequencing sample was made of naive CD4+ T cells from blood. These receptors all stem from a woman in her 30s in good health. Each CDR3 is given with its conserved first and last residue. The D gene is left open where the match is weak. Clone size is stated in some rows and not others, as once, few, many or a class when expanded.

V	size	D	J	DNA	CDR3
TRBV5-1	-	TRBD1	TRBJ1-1	TGCGCCAGCATGGCGGCAGGGGGCACTGAAGCTTTCTTT	CASMAAGGTEAFF
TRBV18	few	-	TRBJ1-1	TGTGCCAGCTCACCACGAGAGGCCTTGAACACTGAAGCTTTCTTT	CASSPREALNTEAFF
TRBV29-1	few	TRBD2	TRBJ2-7	TGCAGCGTTGGGAGCGGGAGGGCCGGCGAGCAGTACTTC	CSVGSGRAGEQYF
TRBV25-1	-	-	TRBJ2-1	TGTGCCAGCAGTCGAAGCCCCTTCTACAATGAGCAGTTCTTC	CASSRSPFYNEQFF
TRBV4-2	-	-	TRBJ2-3	TGTGCCAGCAGCCCCCATAGCAGCGAGATGAGCACAGATACGCAGTATTTT	CASSPHSSEMSTDTQYF
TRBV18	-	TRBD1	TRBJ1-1	TGTGCCAGCTCACCACCGGGACAGGGATTTCGGGTCACTGAAGCTTTCTTT	CASSPPGQGFRVTEAFF
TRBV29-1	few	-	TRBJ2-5	TGCAGCGTTAGTCAGGAGACCCAGTACTTC	CSVSQETQYF
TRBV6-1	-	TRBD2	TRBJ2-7	TGTGCCAGCAGCGGGACTAGCGGGAGTGGTTACGAGCAGTACTTC	CASSGTSGSGYEQYF
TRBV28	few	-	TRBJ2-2	TGTGCCAACGGACAGCCAGACACCGGGGAGCTGTTTTTT	CANGQPDTGELFF
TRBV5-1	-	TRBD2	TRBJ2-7	TGCGCCAGCAGCGCTAGCGGGAGAGGTTACGAGCAGTACTTC	CASSASGRGYEQYF
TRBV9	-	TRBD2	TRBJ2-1	TGTGCCAGCAGCGGTTGGGGGGGCTACAATGAGCAGTTCTTC	CASSGWGGYNEQFF
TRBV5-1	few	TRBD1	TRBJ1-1	TGCGCCAGCAGCCCGGACAGGCCCGGGACTGAAGCTTTCTTT	CASSPDRPGTEAFF
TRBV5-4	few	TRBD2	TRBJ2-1	TGTGCCAGCAGCCTAGGCGGGAGTGGCACCTACAATGAGCAGTTCTTC	CASSLGGSGTYNEQFF
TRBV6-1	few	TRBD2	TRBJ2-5	TGTGCCAGCGCTAGCGGGAGCCCACAAGAGACCCAGTACTTC	CASASGSPQETQYF